The entry that follows covers one T cell receptor (beta chain) sequence. This CDR3 contains 16 residues. CDR1 is SGHRS, CDR2 YFSETQ, per germline. V dropped 0 bases and J dropped 10; count of bases not matched to a gene: 12. This entry comes from a study of T cells after yellow fever vaccination. TCRdb called the 5' RACE reads again in MiXCR, with one record for every CDR3 protein. This sample has hundreds of thousands of distinct CDR3 sequences, with roughly a fifth found just once. This sample comprised PBMCs, obtained 15 days after the yellow fever booster vaccination. The chain has TRBV5-1 and TRBJ2-1; TRBD2 aligns across 8 bases. This TCR was recovered from a man aged 25-45 years who received the YFV17D yellow fever vaccine. The DNA for the CDR3 is TGCGCCAGCAGCTTGGCCGGGACTAGTACCCAAGGCGAGCAGTTCTTC. Residues: CASSLAGTSTQGEQFF.